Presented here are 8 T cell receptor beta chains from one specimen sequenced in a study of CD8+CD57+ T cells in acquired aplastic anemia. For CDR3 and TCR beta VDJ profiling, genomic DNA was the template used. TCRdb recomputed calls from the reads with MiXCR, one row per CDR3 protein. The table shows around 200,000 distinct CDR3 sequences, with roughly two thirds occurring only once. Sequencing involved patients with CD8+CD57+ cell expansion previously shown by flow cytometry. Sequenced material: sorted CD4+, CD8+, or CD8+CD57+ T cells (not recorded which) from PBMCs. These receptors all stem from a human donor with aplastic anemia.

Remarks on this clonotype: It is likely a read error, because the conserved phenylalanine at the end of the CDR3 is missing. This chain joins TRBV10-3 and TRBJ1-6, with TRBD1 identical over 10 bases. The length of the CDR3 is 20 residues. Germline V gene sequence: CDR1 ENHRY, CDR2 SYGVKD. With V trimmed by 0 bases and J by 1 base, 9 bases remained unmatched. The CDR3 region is CAISESTFGTGVSYNSPLHL. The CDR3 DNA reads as TGTGCCATCAGTGAGTCTACTTTCGGGACAGGGGTTTCCTATAATTCACCCCTCCACTTG.

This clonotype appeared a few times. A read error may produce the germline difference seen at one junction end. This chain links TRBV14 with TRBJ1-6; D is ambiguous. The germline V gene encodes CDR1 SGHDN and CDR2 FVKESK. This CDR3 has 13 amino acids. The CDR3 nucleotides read TGTGCCAGCAGCCAAGATCGTAATACACCCCTCCACTTT. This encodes CASSQDRNTPLHF. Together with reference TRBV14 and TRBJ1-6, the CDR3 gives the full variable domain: EAGVTQFPSHSVIEKGQTVTLRCDPISGHDNLYWYRRVMGKEIKFLLHFVKESKQDESGMPNNRFLAERTGGTYSTLKVQPAELEDSGVYFCASSQDRNTPLHFGNGTRLTVT.

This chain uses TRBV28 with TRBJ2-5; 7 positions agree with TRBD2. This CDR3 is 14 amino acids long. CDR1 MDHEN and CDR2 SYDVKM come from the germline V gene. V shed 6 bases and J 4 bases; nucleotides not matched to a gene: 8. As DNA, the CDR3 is TGTGCCAGCAGCACCGACACGGGAGGAGAGACCCAGTACTTC. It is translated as CASSTDTGGETQYF. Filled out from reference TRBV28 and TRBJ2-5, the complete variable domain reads DVKVTQSSRYLVKRTGEKVFLECVQDMDHENMFWYRQDPGLGLRLIYFSYDVKMKEKGDIPEGYSVSREKKERFSLILESASTNQTSMYLCASSTDTGGETQYFGPGTRLLVL.

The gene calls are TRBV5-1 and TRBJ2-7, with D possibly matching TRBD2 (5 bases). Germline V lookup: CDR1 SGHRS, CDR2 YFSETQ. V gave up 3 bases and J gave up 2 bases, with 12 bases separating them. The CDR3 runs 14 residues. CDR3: CASSWETPTYEQYF. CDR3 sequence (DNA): TGCGCCAGCAGCTGGGAGACACCAACCTACGAGCAGTACTTC.

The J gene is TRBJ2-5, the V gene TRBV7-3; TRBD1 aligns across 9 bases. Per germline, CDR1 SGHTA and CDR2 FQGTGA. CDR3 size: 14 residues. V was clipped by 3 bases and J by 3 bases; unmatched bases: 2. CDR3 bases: TGTGCCAGCAGCTTGGGACAGGGAGAAGAGACCCAGTACTTC. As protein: CASSLGQGEETQYF.

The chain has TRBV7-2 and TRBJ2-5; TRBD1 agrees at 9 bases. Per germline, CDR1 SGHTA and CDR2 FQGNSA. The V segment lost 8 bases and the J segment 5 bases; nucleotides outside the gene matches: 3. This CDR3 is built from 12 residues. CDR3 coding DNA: TGTGCCAGCGGGACAGGGAGTGAGACCCAGTACTTC. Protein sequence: CASGTGSETQYF.

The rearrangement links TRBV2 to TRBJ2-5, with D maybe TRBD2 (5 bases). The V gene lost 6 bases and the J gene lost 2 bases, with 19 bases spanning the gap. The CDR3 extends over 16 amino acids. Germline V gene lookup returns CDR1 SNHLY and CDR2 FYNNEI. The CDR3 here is CASSPIASRGQETQYF. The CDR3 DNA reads TGTGCCAGCAGCCCGATAGCGTCACGCGGTCAAGAGACCCAGTACTTC.

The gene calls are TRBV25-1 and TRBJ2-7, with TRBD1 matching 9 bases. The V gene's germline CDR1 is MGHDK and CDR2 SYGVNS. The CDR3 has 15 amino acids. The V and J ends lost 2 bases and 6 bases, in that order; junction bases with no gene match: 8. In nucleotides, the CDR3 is TGTGCCAGCAGTGAAGGATACGGGGGACAGGGCGAGCAGTACTTC. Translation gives CASSEGYGGQGEQYF.